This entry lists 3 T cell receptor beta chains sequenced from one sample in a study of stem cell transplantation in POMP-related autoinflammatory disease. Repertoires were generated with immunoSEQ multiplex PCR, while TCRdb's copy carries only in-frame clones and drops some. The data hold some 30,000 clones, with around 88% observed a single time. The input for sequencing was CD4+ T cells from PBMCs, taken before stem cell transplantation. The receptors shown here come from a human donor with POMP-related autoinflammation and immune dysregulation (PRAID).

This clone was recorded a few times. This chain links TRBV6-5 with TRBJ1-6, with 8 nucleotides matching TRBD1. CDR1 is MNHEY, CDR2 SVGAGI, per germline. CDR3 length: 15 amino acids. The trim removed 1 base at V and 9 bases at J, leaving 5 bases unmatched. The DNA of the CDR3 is TGTGCCAGCAGTTACTTGCGGACAGGGCGTTCACCCCTCCACTTT. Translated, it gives CASSYLRTGRSPLHF.

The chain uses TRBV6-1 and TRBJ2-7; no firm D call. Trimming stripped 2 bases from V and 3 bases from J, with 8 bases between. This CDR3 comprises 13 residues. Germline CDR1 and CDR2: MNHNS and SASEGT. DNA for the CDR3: TGTGCCAGCAGTGAACCCAGGATCTACGAGCAGTACTTC. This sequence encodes CASSEPRIYEQYF.

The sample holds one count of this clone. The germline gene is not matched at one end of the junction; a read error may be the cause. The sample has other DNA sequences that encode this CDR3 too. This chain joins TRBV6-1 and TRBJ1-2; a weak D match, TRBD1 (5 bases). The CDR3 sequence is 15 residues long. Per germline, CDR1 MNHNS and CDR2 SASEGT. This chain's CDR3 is CASTVLGGVAWGYTF. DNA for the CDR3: TGTGCCAGCACTGTACTAGGAGGGGTCGCATGGGGCTACACCTTT.